These 25 T cell receptor beta chains share one sample of origin, sequenced in a study of cytomegalovirus exposure and HLA in healthy donors. Primers included in the PCR were 60 Vbeta and 13 Jbeta primers. Measured with immunoSEQ multiplex PCR; TCRdb has only the in-frame clones, and not every one. The repertoire holds approximately 150,000 clones, with around 76% as singletons. Sequencing used PBMCs. These receptor sequences come from a man aged 55-75 years in good health and CMV-seronegative.

The CDR3 sequence is CASSTPGQGADTQYF. The CDR3 bases are TGTGCCAGCAGCACGCCTGGACAGGGTGCGGATACGCAGTATTTT. The chain has TRBV5-4 and TRBJ2-3, with TRBD1 identical over 8 bases. Trimming at V came to 4 bases and at J to 6 bases, leaving 10 bases not matched to a gene. Germline V gene data show CDR1 as SGHNT and CDR2 as YYREEE (reference sequence). The CDR3 is 15 residues long.

The chain employs TRBV5-1 and TRBJ1-4, with 8 bases matching TRBD1. Germline CDR1 is SGHRS and CDR2 is YFSETQ. Trimming cost V 0 bases and J 8 bases; bases outside gene matches: 9. This CDR3 has 16 residues. Here the CDR3 DNA reads TGCGCCAGCAGCTTGGCGGGACAGGTTCCAAGCGAAAAACTGTTTTTT. Its translation is CASSLAGQVPSEKLFF.

The V call is TRBV28, the J call TRBJ1-3; a possible D gene is TRBD1 (6 bases). The V end was cut by 7 bases, the J end by 0 bases, with 10 bases between. This CDR3 is built from 14 residues. Germline CDR1 and CDR2: MDHEN and SYDVKM. DNA of the CDR3: TGTGCCAGCATAGGGGGGGGCTCTGGAAACACCATATATTTT. This gives the protein CASIGGGSGNTIYF.

V is TRBV9 and J is TRBJ2-2, with D maybe TRBD2 (6 bases). In germline, CDR1 is SGDLS, CDR2 YYNGEE. Trimming removed 4 bases at V and 3 bases at J, with 13 bases between. The CDR3 loop spans 15 amino acids. The CDR3 region has the DNA TGTGCCAGCAGCACCGGGACTGAGGACACCGGGGAGCTGTTTTTT. This encodes CASSTGTEDTGELFF.

The chain is built from TRBV7-9 and TRBJ2-5, with TRBD1 matching over 8 bases. Germline trimming cut 3 bases from V and 4 bases from J; bases unmatched to any gene: 7. There are 15 residues in the CDR3. Germline CDR1 SEHNR, CDR2 FQNEAQ (reference sequence). The CDR3 reads CASSFPPGTGETQYF. The CDR3 nucleotides read TGTGCCAGCAGCTTCCCCCCTGGGACAGGAGAGACCCAGTACTTC.

The chain carries TRBV7-2 and TRBJ2-7; weak D call: TRBD2 (7 bases). This CDR3 is built from 13 residues. The germline V and J ends were trimmed by 5 bases and 5 bases, with 13 bases remaining between them. Germline CDR1 reads SGHTA; CDR2 reads FQGNSA. Here the CDR3 DNA reads TGTGCCAGCAGCCCCCGCGGGGGCGACGAGCAGTACTTC. Translation gives CASSPRGGDEQYF.

This chain connects TRBV25-1 to TRBJ1-2; perhaps TRBD1 as D (6 bases). Looked up from germline, CDR1 is MGHDK and CDR2 is SYGVNS. Trimming pared 5 bases from V and 4 bases from J, leaving 17 bases between. This CDR3 contains 15 residues. The CDR3 is CASSLGGAQGYGYTF. The DNA of the CDR3 is TGTGCCAGCAGTCTCGGGGGGGCTCAGGGCTATGGCTACACCTTC.

The chain is built from TRBV7-2 and TRBJ2-5, with D perhaps matching TRBD1 (6 bases). Germline CDR1 SGHTA, CDR2 FQGNSA. CDR3 length: 13 residues. The V end lost 6 bases, the J end lost 13 bases, and 21 bases lay between the germline ends. The CDR3 region has the DNA TGTGCCAGCAGACCACTCGGTCAGGGGACGGGGTACTTC. Translated: CASRPLGQGTGYF.

This clone showed up just a few times. The chain recombines TRBV2 with TRBJ2-2, with TRBD2 as a possible D gene (6 bases). The CDR3 length is 15 residues. Trimming pared 6 bases from V and 3 bases from J, leaving 14 bases between. Germline V lookup: CDR1 SNHLY, CDR2 FYNNEI. CDR3 amino acids: CASSQGLPHTGELFF. The CDR3 region has the DNA TGTGCCAGCAGCCAAGGACTACCCCACACCGGGGAGCTGTTTTTT.

This clone was seen only a few times. This chain's CDR3 is CASSLVGQSYNEQFF. CDR3 in DNA: TGTGCCAGCAGCTTAGTGGGACAGTCCTACAATGAGCAGTTCTTC. The rearrangement links TRBV7-9 to TRBJ2-1, with 7 bases fitting TRBD1. Germline assignment: CDR1 SEHNR and CDR2 FQNEAQ (reference sequence). This CDR3 has 15 amino acids. Trimming cost V 1 base and J 1 base; bases outside gene matches: 1.

The chain carries TRBV19 and TRBJ2-4; D is possibly TRBD2 (6 bases). V lost 1 base and J lost 7, with 26 bases in between. Germline V lookup: CDR1 LNHDA, CDR2 SQIVND (reference sequence). There are 19 residues in the CDR3. CDR3 DNA sequence: TGTGCCAGTAGTATAGGGATGGGACTTGGGGAATCTAACCGGAACATTCAGTACTTC. Its protein product is CASSIGMGLGESNRNIQYF. The complete variable domain, with remaining parts taken from reference TRBV19 and TRBJ2-4, reads DGGITQSPKYLFRKEGQNVTLSCEQNLNHDAMYWYRQDPGQGLRLIYYSQIVNDFQKGDIAEGYSVSREKKESFPLTVTSAQKNPTAFYLCASSIGMGLGESNRNIQYFGAGTRLSVL.

This clone has only a few counts. The chain links TRBV19 to TRBJ2-3, with 7 positions matching TRBD1. Trimming cost V 6 bases and J 1 base; bases outside gene matches: 1. The length of the CDR3 is 13 residues. Per the germline V gene, CDR1 is LNHDA and CDR2 is SQIVND (reference sequence). The CDR3 nucleotides are TGTGCCAGTAGGGGGACAGGCACAGATACGCAGTATTTT. Its translation: CASRGTGTDTQYF.

The CDR3 DNA reads as TGTGCCAGCAGCTTAATGGTGGGGGGAGGGAATGAGCAGTTCTTC. It yields the protein CASSLMVGGGNEQFF. The V gene is TRBV7-3, the J gene TRBJ2-1; 7 nucleotides agree with TRBD2. Germline-derived CDR1 and CDR2 are SGHTA and FQGTGA. The V and J ends lost 1 base and 7 bases, in that order; junction bases with no gene match: 7. The CDR3 has 15 residues.

This clone was counted a few times. This rearrangement joins TRBV7-8 to TRBJ1-5; unclear D gene. V was shortened by 5 bases and J by 4 bases, with 15 bases between the two germline ends. The CDR3 has 15 amino acids. The germline V gene has CDR1 SGHVS and CDR2 FQNEAQ. CDR3 nucleotide sequence: TGTGCCAGCAGCCTTTGGACTGCCAGTAATCAGCCCCAGCATTTT. It encodes CASSLWTASNQPQHF.

V gene TRBV2 combines with J gene TRBJ2-5, with a tentative D call TRBD2 (5 bases). Deletions cut 6 bases from V and 4 bases from J, with 12 bases between. Looked up from germline, CDR1 is SNHLY and CDR2 is FYNNEI. The CDR3 sequence is 13 residues long. The CDR3 loop reads CASSVDFAETQYF. Here the CDR3 DNA reads TGTGCCAGCAGCGTGGACTTCGCAGAGACCCAGTACTTC. The entire variable domain, with the rest obtained from reference TRBV2 and TRBJ2-5, is as follows: EPEVTQTPSHQVTQMGQEVILRCVPISNHLYFYWYRQILGQKVEFLVSFYNNEISEKSEIFDDQFSVERPDGSNFTLKIRSTKLEDSAMYFCASSVDFAETQYFGPGTRLLVL.

The chain is built from TRBV5-1 and TRBJ1-2; 9 nucleotides agree with TRBD1. CDR3 length equals 14 residues. Germline V gene lookup returns CDR1 SGHRS and CDR2 YFSETQ. The V and J ends lost 3 bases and 4 bases, in that order; junction bases with no gene match: 4. CDR3 nucleotide sequence: TGCGCCAGCAGCTCAGGACAGGGGAGCTATGGCTACACCTTC. Translation gives CASSSGQGSYGYTF.

Here the CDR3 reads CASSPPPPAVSTGGYTF. CDR3 DNA sequence: TGTGCCAGCAGCCCGCCCCCACCAGCGGTTTCGACGGGAGGCTACACCTTC. The chain employs TRBV5-4 and TRBJ1-2; D remains ambiguous. The CDR3 covers 17 residues. The germline V gene encodes CDR1 SGHNT and CDR2 YYREEE (reference sequence). Trimming shortened V by 4 bases and J by 8 bases, and 27 bases separated the two germline ends.

This clone is a singleton in its sample. The chain combines TRBV28 with TRBJ2-1; perhaps TRBD2 as D (6 bases). The CDR3 contains 14 residues. Germline lookup yields CDR1 MDHEN and CDR2 SYDVKM. V was shortened by 3 bases and J by 9 bases, with 15 bases between the two germline ends. The CDR3 nucleotides read TGTGCCAGCAGTTTGGCCGGAGGGTATGGTGAGCAGTTCTTC. Protein sequence: CASSLAGGYGEQFF.

This chain's CDR3 is CASSQDYRAEQYF. The CDR3 DNA sequence: TGCGCCAGCAGCCAAGATTACAGGGCCGAGCAGTACTTC. V usage is TRBV4-3 and J usage is TRBJ2-7; D possibly corresponds to TRBD1 (6 bases). Trimming removed 0 bases from V and 6 bases from J, with 9 bases in between. In germline, CDR1 is LGHNA, CDR2 YSLEER. The CDR3 covers 13 residues.

The V gene is TRBV9, the J gene TRBJ1-6, with 7 nucleotides matching TRBD1. Germline lookup yields CDR1 SGDLS and CDR2 YYNGEE. After removal of 2 bases from V and 7 bases from J, the junction contained 3 bases not matched to a gene. This CDR3 has 14 residues. The CDR3 coding sequence is TGTGCCAGCAGCGTCGAAGGGGGCAATTCACCCCTCCACTTT. Translating it yields CASSVEGGNSPLHF.

The chain links TRBV7-8 to TRBJ1-2; D might be TRBD1 (5 bases). Germline loops: CDR1 SGHVS, CDR2 FQNEAQ. CDR3 length: 15 residues. The V end was cut by 0 bases, the J end by 4 bases, with 12 bases between. The CDR3 region has the DNA TGTGCCAGCAGCTTAGCGCAGACAGCAAGCTATGGCTACACCTTC. It translates to CASSLAQTASYGYTF.

The chain is built from TRBV19 and TRBJ1-1; possibly TRBD1 for D (5 bases). The germline V gene has CDR1 LNHDA and CDR2 SQIVND (reference sequence). This CDR3 comprises 16 residues. V lost 9 bases, J lost 0 bases, and 20 bases lay in between. CDR3 DNA sequence: TGTGCCAGCCGCCCTCCGGGGGAGGGGATGAACACTGAAGCTTTCTTT. Translating it yields CASRPPGEGMNTEAFF.

Points on this clone: Germline is not matched at one junction end, which may reflect a read error. The chain links TRBV7-9 to TRBJ2-7, with 8 bases lining up with TRBD1. CDR1 and CDR2 from the germline V gene are SEHNR and FQNEAQ (reference sequence). The CDR3 extends over 15 amino acids. In DNA, the CDR3 is TGTTCCAGCAGCTTAGGGGACAGGTCTTCCTACGAGCAGTACTTC. Its protein is CSSSLGDRSSYEQYF.

The gene calls are TRBV5-1 and TRBJ1-1; 9 nucleotides align to TRBD1. Germline V gene sequence: CDR1 SGHRS, CDR2 YFSETQ. Trimming at V came to 4 bases and at J to 1 base, leaving 11 bases not matched to a gene. This CDR3 is built from 17 residues. The CDR3 is CASSLPPGQGENTEAFF. CDR3 nucleotides: TGCGCCAGCAGCCTGCCTCCGGGACAGGGAGAGAACACTGAAGCTTTCTTT.

The chain has TRBV4-2 and TRBJ2-5; TRBD2 aligns across 11 bases. The CDR3 runs to 15 residues. CDR1 is LGHNA and CDR2 is YNFKEQ in the germline V gene. V gave up 6 bases and J gave up 2 bases; unmatched junction bases: 5. The CDR3 DNA follows: TGTGCCAGCAGTCAGATAGCGGGGGGGCAAGAGACCCAGTACTTC. It specifies CASSQIAGGQETQYF.